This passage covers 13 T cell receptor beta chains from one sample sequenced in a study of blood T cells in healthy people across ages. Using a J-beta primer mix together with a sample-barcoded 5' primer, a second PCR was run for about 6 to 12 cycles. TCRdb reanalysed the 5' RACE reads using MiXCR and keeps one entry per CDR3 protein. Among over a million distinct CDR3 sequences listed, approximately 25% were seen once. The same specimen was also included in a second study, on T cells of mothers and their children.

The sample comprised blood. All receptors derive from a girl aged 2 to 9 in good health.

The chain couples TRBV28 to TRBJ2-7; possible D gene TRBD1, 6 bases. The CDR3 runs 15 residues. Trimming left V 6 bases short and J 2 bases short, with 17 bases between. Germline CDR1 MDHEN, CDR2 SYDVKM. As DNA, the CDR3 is TGTGCCAGCAGCCCGGGACACCTAAACACCTACGAGCAGTACTTC. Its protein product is CASSPGHLNTYEQYF.

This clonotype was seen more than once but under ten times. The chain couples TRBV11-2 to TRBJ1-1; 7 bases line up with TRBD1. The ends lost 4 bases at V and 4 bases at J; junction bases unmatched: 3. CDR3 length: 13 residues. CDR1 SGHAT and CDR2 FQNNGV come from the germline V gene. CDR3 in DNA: TGTGCCAGCAGCTCACAGGGGAGCACTGAAGCTTTCTTT. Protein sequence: CASSSQGSTEAFF.

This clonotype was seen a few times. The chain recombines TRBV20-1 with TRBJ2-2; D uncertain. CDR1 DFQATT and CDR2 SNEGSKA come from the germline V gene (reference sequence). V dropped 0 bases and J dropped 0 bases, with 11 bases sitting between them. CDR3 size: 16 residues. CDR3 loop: CSARDVETTNTGELFF. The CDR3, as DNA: TGCAGTGCTAGAGACGTTGAGACGACGAACACCGGGGAGCTGTTTTTT.

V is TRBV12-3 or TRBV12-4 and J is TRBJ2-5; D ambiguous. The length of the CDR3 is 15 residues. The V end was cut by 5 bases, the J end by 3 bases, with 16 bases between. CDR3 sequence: CASSLTPLREETQYF. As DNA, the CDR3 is TGTGCCAGCAGTCTAACCCCCTTAAGGGAAGAGACCCAGTACTTC.

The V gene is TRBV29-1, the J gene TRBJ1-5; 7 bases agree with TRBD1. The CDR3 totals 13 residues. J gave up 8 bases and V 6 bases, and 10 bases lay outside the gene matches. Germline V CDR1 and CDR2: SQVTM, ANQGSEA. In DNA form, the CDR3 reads TGCAGCGTCGCGGGGCTACAGGGGAAGCCCCAGCATTTT. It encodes CSVAGLQGKPQHF.

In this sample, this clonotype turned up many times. The CDR3 sequence: CASRREETQYF. As DNA, the CDR3 is TGTGCCAGCAGGAGGGAAGAGACCCAGTACTTC. The chain combines TRBV6-5 with TRBJ2-5; D is possibly TRBD2 (5 bases). Germline CDR1 reads MNHEY; CDR2 reads SVGAGI. The V gene lost 6 bases and the J gene lost 3 bases, with 5 bases spanning the gap. The CDR3 is 11 residues long.

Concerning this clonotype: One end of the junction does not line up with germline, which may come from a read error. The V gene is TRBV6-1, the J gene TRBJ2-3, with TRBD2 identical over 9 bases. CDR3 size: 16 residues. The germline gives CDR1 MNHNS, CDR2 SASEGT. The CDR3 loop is CASRANSGSGADMQYF. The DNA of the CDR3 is TGTGCCAGCAGAGCAAATAGCGGGAGTGGGGCTGATATGCAGTATTTT.

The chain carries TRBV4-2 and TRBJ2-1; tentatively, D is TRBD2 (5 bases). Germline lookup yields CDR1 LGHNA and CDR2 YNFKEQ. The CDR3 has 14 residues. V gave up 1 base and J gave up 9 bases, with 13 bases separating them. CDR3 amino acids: CASSQGLSGIEQFF. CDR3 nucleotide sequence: TGTGCCAGCAGCCAAGGCTTGTCGGGGATTGAGCAGTTCTTC.

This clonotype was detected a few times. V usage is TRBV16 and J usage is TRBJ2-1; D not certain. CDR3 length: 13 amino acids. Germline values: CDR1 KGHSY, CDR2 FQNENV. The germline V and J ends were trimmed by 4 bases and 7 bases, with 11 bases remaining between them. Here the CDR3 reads CASSRSATNEQFF. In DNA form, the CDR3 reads TGTGCCAGCAGCCGGAGTGCGACAAATGAGCAGTTCTTC.

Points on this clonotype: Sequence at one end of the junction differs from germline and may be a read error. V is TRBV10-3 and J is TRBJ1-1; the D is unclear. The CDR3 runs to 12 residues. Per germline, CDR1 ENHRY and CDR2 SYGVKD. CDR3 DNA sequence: TGTGCCACCAGTACCTTGAACACTGAAGCTTTCTTT. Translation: CATSTLNTEAFF.

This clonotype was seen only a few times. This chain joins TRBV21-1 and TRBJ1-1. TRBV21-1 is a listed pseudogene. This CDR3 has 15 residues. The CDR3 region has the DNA TGTGCCAGCAGCAAAGCAAGAATACGGGGCACTGAAGCTTTCTTT. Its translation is CASSKARIRGTEAFF.

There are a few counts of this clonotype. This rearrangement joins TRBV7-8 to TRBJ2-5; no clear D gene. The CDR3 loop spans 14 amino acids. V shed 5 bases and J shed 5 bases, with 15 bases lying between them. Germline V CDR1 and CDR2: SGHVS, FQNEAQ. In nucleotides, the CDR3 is TGTGCCAGCAGCAAACGACCCGAAACGGAGACCCAGTACTTC. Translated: CASSKRPETETQYF.

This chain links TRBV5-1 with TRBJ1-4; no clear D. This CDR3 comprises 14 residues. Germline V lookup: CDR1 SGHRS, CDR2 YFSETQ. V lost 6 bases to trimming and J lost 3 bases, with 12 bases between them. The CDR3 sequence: CASTIGGPNEKLFF. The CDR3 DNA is TGCGCCAGCACCATTGGCGGACCTAATGAAAAACTGTTTTTT.